One sample yielded the 22 T cell receptor beta chains listed below, sequenced in a study of spatial heterogeneity in lung cancer (dated by TCRdb to 2018 to 2020). The full study reports these points: The number of expanded intratumoral alpha and beta TCRs correlated with the tumor nonsynonymous mutation count.

In the paper's terms, the time point label means: sample taken at primary tumor resection. Library preparation was by 5' RACE. The reads were generated on a NextSeq 500. TCRdb's own reprocessing of the public reads used fastp at Q25 and MiXCR and kept productive beta chains. Rows are combined by CDR3 protein, so each entry shows the most common genes and DNA. For this sample the table gives over 15,000 distinct CDR3 sequences, of which roughly 5.7% were detected only once. The ten largest make up under 13% of the sample. Their antigen targets remain unknown. The sequences come from lung tumor tissue, collected at surgery. These TCRs come from a female donor with early-stage non-small cell lung cancer.

This clonotype was recorded many times. A library made for alpha chains picked up this beta chain off target, so its size means little. This chain connects TRBV6-2 or TRBV6-3 to TRBJ2-7, with 8 bases fitting TRBD1. Germline V lookup: CDR1 MNHEY, CDR2 SVGEGT. J was trimmed by 3 bases and V by 6 bases; bases with no gene match: 7. The CDR3 is 14 amino acids. The CDR3 spells CASSSDRALYEQYF. The CDR3 DNA reads TGTGCCAGCAGCTCGGACAGGGCACTCTACGAGCAGTACTTC.

This clonotype was picked up many times. Found in a library prepared for alpha chains, this beta chain is an off-target read, and its abundance has little meaning. The chain links TRBV7-2 to TRBJ2-1; 7 bases map to TRBD2. V was clipped by 7 bases and J by 2 bases; unmatched bases: 5. The CDR3 has 14 amino acids. Germline CDR1 is SGHTA and CDR2 is FQGNSA. The CDR3 sequence is CASTGLAAYNEQFF. The CDR3 bases are TGTGCCAGCACTGGGCTAGCGGCCTACAATGAGCAGTTCTTC.

In its sample, this clonotype was seen many times. A library prepared for alpha chains yielded this beta chain as an off-target read; its size is of little meaning. The chain joins TRBV11-3 to TRBJ2-3; D may be TRBD1 (5 bases). The CDR3 consists of 15 residues. Germline V gives CDR1 SGHNT, CDR2 YENEEA. The germline V and J ends were trimmed by 5 bases and 6 bases, with 18 bases remaining between them. Written as DNA, the CDR3 is TGTGCCAGCAGCCCCCGGCAGGGCCGAGTGGATACGCAGTATTTT. It specifies CASSPRQGRVDTQYF.

This clonotype was counted at least ten times. The library was built for alpha chains, so this beta chain is an off-target read and its size means little. This chain uses TRBV6-5 with TRBJ1-6, with 9 bases fitting TRBD1. The CDR3 runs to 15 residues. The germline V gene has CDR1 MNHEY and CDR2 SVGAGI. Trimming at V came to 6 bases and at J to 7 bases, leaving 7 bases not matched to a gene. CDR3 in amino acids: CASSNGQGKNSPLHF. Written as DNA, the CDR3 is TGTGCCAGCAGCAACGGACAGGGGAAAAATTCACCCCTCCACTTT.

This clonotype has a count of ten or more. One junction end disagrees with the germline gene, perhaps due to a read error. The library was built for alpha chains, so this beta chain is an off-target read and its size means little. J is TRBJ1-1 and V is TRBV5-1; D gene uncertain. This CDR3 contains 13 residues. CDR1 SGHRS and CDR2 YFSETQ come from the germline V gene. CDR3 amino acids: CASSLAGNTEAFF. CDR3 DNA: TGTGCCAGCAGCCTAGCCGGGAACACTGAAGCTTTCTTT.

Sample share makes this clonotype medium-sized. This beta chain appears as a stray read in a library generated for alpha chains; its size is not informative. The V call is TRBV4-2, the J call TRBJ1-2, with 10 bases that match TRBD1. The germline gives CDR1 LGHNA, CDR2 YNFKEQ. V trimming: 3 bases; J trimming: 5 bases; junction bases outside the gene matches: 6. CDR3 length: 15 amino acids. The CDR3 DNA reads TGTGCCAGCAGCCAGGGGACAGGGGAGGATTATGGCTACACCTTC. It encodes CASSQGTGEDYGYTF.

This clonotype was observed a few times. As an off-target read in a library built for alpha chains, this beta chain has a frequency of little significance. The chain couples TRBV12-5 to TRBJ2-1; 8 bases are a match to TRBD2. The V and J ends lost 1 base and 9 bases, in that order; junction bases with no gene match: 5. Germline V gene data show CDR1 as LGHNT and CDR2 as FRNRAP. This CDR3 comprises 14 residues. CDR3 protein: CASGLAGSGTEQFF. The CDR3 DNA follows: TGTGCTAGTGGTTTGGCGGGTAGCGGGACTGAGCAGTTCTTC. Supplemented by reference TRBV12-5 and TRBJ2-1, the full variable domain reads DARVTQTPRHKVTEMGQEVTMRCQPILGHNTVFWYRQTMMQGLELLAYFRNRAPLDDSGMPKDRFSAEMPDATLATLKIQPSEPRDSAVYFCASGLAGSGTEQFFGPGTRLTVL.

A remark on this clonotype: Being off target in a library aimed at alpha chains, this beta chain has a size of little meaning. The rearrangement uses TRBV28 and TRBJ1-5, with unresolved D. Per germline, CDR1 MDHEN and CDR2 SYDVKM. Trimming shortened V by 2 bases and J by 3 bases, and 5 bases separated the two germline ends. The CDR3 is 13 amino acids. This chain's CDR3 is CASSLTDNQPQHF. The CDR3, as DNA: TGTGCCAGCAGTTTAACGGACAATCAGCCCCAGCATTTT.

This clonotype was detected ten times or more. With the library built for alpha chains, this beta chain is off target and its frequency is not meaningful. V usage is TRBV11-2 and J usage is TRBJ2-5; 9 nucleotides match TRBD1. CDR1 and CDR2 from the germline V gene are SGHAT and FQNNGV. The CDR3 runs to 16 residues. J lost 4 bases, V lost 5 bases, and 11 bases had no gene match. CDR3 residues: CASSQPGQGLVETQYF. The CDR3 bases are TGTGCCAGCAGCCAACCGGGACAGGGCCTGGTAGAGACCCAGTACTTC.

This clonotype was seen repeatedly, ten times or more. With the library built for alpha chains, this beta chain is off target and its frequency is not meaningful. V and J are TRBV5-6 and TRBJ2-1, with D hard to call. This CDR3 comprises 17 residues. The V and J ends lost 1 base and 0 bases respectively, with 14 bases between them. CDR1 SGHDT and CDR2 YYEEEE come from the germline V gene. Here the CDR3 DNA reads TGTGCCAGCAGCTTGCCTGGAGAGGCAAGCTCCTACAATGAGCAGTTCTTC. Amino acids: CASSLPGEASSYNEQFF.

This clonotype was detected ten times or more. Because the library targeted alpha chains, this beta chain is an off-target read whose size means little. The rearrangement links TRBV3-1 to TRBJ1-2; 7 bases line up with TRBD1. CDR3 length: 14 residues. Trimming at V came to 1 base and at J to 6 bases, leaving 5 bases not matched to a gene. The germline gives CDR1 LGHDT, CDR2 YNNKEL (reference sequence). In DNA, the CDR3 is TGTGCCAGCAGCCAAGTGGGACAGAGGAATGGCTACACCTTC. It encodes CASSQVGQRNGYTF.

Notes on this clonotype: A much bigger clone sits one base away, suggesting this may be a read error. This beta chain is a stray read from a library made for alpha chains; its abundance is not meaningful. V usage is TRBV25-1 and J usage is TRBJ1-4; D call uncertain. Trimming took 6 bases from V and 5 from J, leaving 7 bases between them. Germline CDR1 and CDR2: MGHDK and SYGVNS. This CDR3 is 12 amino acids long. The DNA of the CDR3 is TGTGCCAGCAGCGGGAGAAATGAAAAACTGTTTTTT. Its protein product is CASSGRNEKLFF.

This clonotype was seen ten or more times. This beta chain is an unintended read in a library built for alpha chains; its size means little. This chain connects TRBV29-1 to TRBJ2-2; TRBD2 is a possible D gene (5 bases). V lost 4 bases, J lost 5 bases, and 14 bases lay in between. Per germline, CDR1 SQVTM and CDR2 ANQGSEA. This CDR3 has 14 residues. The CDR3 region has the DNA TGCAGCGTTGGTGAGGGAGATAGGACCGGGGAGCTGTTTTTT. Translated, it gives CSVGEGDRTGELFF.

The sample holds many counts of this clonotype. This beta chain slipped into a library made for alpha chains as a stray read, so its size is not meaningful. The chain has TRBV18 and TRBJ2-7; D is ambiguous. From germline, CDR1 is KGHSH and CDR2 LQKENI. Between the trimmed V and J ends, which lost 2 bases and 1 base, there was a span of 9 bases. This CDR3 has 14 residues. CDR3 DNA: TGTGCCAGCTCACCATCAATAGCTTCCTACGAGCAGTACTTC. Protein sequence: CASSPSIASYEQYF. The full variable domain, with the rest looked up from reference TRBV18 and TRBJ2-7, is NAGVMQNPRHLVRRRGQEARLRCSPMKGHSHVYWYRQLPEEGLKFMVYLQKENIIDESGMPKERFSAEFPKEGPSILRIQQVVRGDSAAYFCASSPSIASYEQYFGPGTRLTVT.

This clonotype came up many times. Found in a library prepared for alpha chains, this beta chain is an off-target read, and its abundance has little meaning. The V call is TRBV28, the J call TRBJ2-1; 9 bases are shared with TRBD2. The CDR3 sequence is 14 residues long. The V and J ends lost 6 bases and 4 bases, in that order; junction bases with no gene match: 4. Germline-derived CDR1 and CDR2 are MDHEN and SYDVKM. CDR3 residues: CASRIGLAYNEQFF. For the CDR3, the DNA is TGTGCCAGCAGAATCGGACTAGCGTACAATGAGCAGTTCTTC. Full variable domain (remainder filled in from reference TRBV28 and TRBJ2-1): DVKVTQSSRYLVKRTGEKVFLECVQDMDHENMFWYRQDPGLGLRLIYFSYDVKMKEKGDIPEGYSVSREKKERFSLILESASTNQTSMYLCASRIGLAYNEQFFGPGTRLTVL.

This clonotype has a count of ten or more. Since it is a stray read in a library aimed at alpha chains, this beta chain has a size that is not meaningful. The chain couples TRBV4-2 to TRBJ2-1; 7 positions match TRBD2. V lost 0 bases and J lost 6; bases outside the gene matches: 8. This CDR3 is built from 16 residues. CDR1 is LGHNA and CDR2 is YNFKEQ in the germline V gene. In nucleotides, the CDR3 is TGTGCCAGCAGCCAAGAGGGTGGCGGGAGTATCAATGAGCAGTTCTTC. The encoded protein is CASSQEGGGSINEQFF.

This clonotype was observed at least ten times. Since it is a stray read in a library aimed at alpha chains, this beta chain has a size that is not meaningful. The rearrangement uses TRBV6-6 and TRBJ1-2, with D possibly being TRBD1 (6 bases). Per the germline V gene, CDR1 is MNHNY and CDR2 is SVGAGI (reference sequence). The CDR3 has 14 amino acids. The V gene lost 7 bases and the J gene lost 6 bases, with 18 bases spanning the gap. CDR3 in DNA: TGTGCCAGCAACCGGGACATCCTCGATCATGGCTACACCTTC. Translating it yields CASNRDILDHGYTF.

This clonotype was recorded at least ten times. This beta chain slipped into a library made for alpha chains as a stray read, so its size is not meaningful. The chain joins TRBV2 to TRBJ1-5; 7 nucleotides match TRBD1. The CDR3 runs 17 residues. The trim removed 0 bases at V and 5 bases at J, leaving 10 bases unmatched. The germline V gene encodes CDR1 SNHLY and CDR2 FYNNEI. CDR3 in amino acids: CASSEARDSLNHQPQHF. In DNA form, the CDR3 reads TGTGCCAGCAGTGAAGCGCGGGACAGTCTCAACCATCAGCCCCAGCATTTT.

This clonotype was counted many times. This beta chain appears as a stray read in a library generated for alpha chains; its size is not informative. The CDR3 DNA reads as TGTGCCAGTAGTAACGGACTAGCGGGAGCGGATGAGCAGTTCTTC. It encodes CASSNGLAGADEQFF. This rearrangement joins TRBV19 to TRBJ2-1, with 13 bases lining up with TRBD2. Germline lookup yields CDR1 LNHDA and CDR2 SQIVND (reference sequence). This CDR3 is 15 amino acids long. After removal of 4 bases from V and 8 bases from J, the junction contained 5 bases not matched to a gene.

As to this clonotype: A library prepared for alpha chains yielded this beta chain as an off-target read; its size is of little meaning. The chain carries TRBV7-9 and TRBJ2-4; D is uncertain. Trimming pared 4 bases from V and 0 bases from J, leaving 13 bases between. This CDR3 comprises 16 residues. Germline V lookup: CDR1 SEHNR, CDR2 FQNEAQ (reference sequence). The CDR3 region has the DNA TGTGCCAGCAGCTCCTCCGGGTCCGTAGCCAAAAACATTCAGTACTTC. This codes for CASSSSGSVAKNIQYF.

This clonotype has a count of ten or more. This beta chain is an off-target read within a library intended for alpha chains, so its frequency means little. This chain links TRBV7-3 with TRBJ2-2, with TRBD2 identical over 12 bases. Germline V gene lookup returns CDR1 SGHTA and CDR2 FQGTGA. The CDR3 totals 15 residues. V shed 5 bases, J shed 5 bases, and the junction held 3 bases outside the gene matches. Here the CDR3 DNA reads TGTGCCAGCAGCGCCGGGACTAGCGGGACCGGGGAGCTGTTTTTT. Translated: CASSAGTSGTGELFF.

In this sample, this clonotype turned up a few times. The library was built for alpha chains, so this beta chain is an off-target read and its size means little. The chain couples TRBV5-1 to TRBJ1-1; possibly TRBD1 for D (5 bases). Germline V CDR1 and CDR2: SGHRS, YFSETQ. The CDR3 sequence is 14 residues long. The V gene lost 2 bases and the J gene lost 4 bases, with 12 bases spanning the gap. In DNA form, the CDR3 reads TGCGCCAGCAGCTTCCAGATAGGGACCACTGAAGCTTTCTTT. Its protein is CASSFQIGTTEAFF.